The present T cell receptor beta chain was sequenced within a study of shared clonotypes between healthy human individuals. Study results and limitations: Compared with memory subsets, naive subsets generally had larger estimated richness. It was observed that roughly 5% of naive CD4 clonotypes were shared across several donors. What limited the represented genetic and exposure-history diversity was the small number of donors.

In the naive CD8 group, cells lacked CD45RO and were positively selected for CCR7, so terminally differentiated effector memory CD45RA+ cells were left out. All of the donors resided in Nashville, Tennessee, and each was a Caucasian adult. TCRdb's copy holds only in-frame clones and misses some; the assay was immunoSEQ multiplex PCR. Of roughly 2,000,000 clones listed, about 95% are singletons. The sample holds one count of this clone. Antigen unknown. Germline V gene lookup returns CDR1 SGHNT and CDR2 YYREEE (reference sequence). V was clipped by 2 bases and J by 0 bases; unmatched bases: 6. CDR3 length: 16 residues.

Sequencing was performed on naive CD8+ T cells sorted from blood. The V call is TRBV5-4, the J call TRBJ2-3, with TRBD2 matching over 7 bases. This receptor was identified in a man in his late teens or twenties in good health. In DNA, the CDR3 is TGTGCCAGCAGCTTCGGACTAGTCGAGAGCACAGATACGCAGTATTTT. Its translation is CASSFGLVESTDTQYF.